A selection of T cell receptor beta chains follows, all from one sample in a study of cytomegalovirus exposure and HLA in healthy donors. TCRdb keeps only in-frame clones here, not all; method: immunoSEQ multiplex PCR. This sample has about 250,000 clones, with more than 75% found just once. Specimen: PBMCs. These receptors all stem from a man aged 18 to 30 in good health and CMV-seronegative. Both conserved end residues are part of each CDR3. The order of the fields is V gene, clone size, J gene, D gene, CDR3 DNA, CDR3 protein. The D gene is left open where the match is weak. Clone size is not always given. Where it is, it says once, few, many or a class for expanded clones.

TRBV6-6,-,TRBJ2-7,-,TGTGCCAGCAGCTCCGGACAATCCTACGAGCAGTACTTC,CASSSGQSYEQYF
TRBV27,few,TRBJ1-2,TRBD1,TGTGCCAGCAGTCACACCGACAGGGGAGTAGGTGGCTACACCTTC,CASSHTDRGVGGYTF
TRBV6-6,-,TRBJ2-1,TRBD2,TGTGCCAGCAGACTAGCGGGAGTCAATGAGCAGTTCTTC,CASRLAGVNEQFF
TRBV5-1,-,TRBJ1-1,TRBD1,TGCGCCAGCAGCTCCGTACAGGGGGCTGGTGGCACTGAAGCTTTCTTT,CASSSVQGAGGTEAFF
TRBV4-2,-,TRBJ1-5,-,TGTGCCAGCAGCCAAGACAGAACAGCCTATAGCAATCAGCCCCAGCATTTT,CASSQDRTAYSNQPQHF
TRBV28,-,TRBJ1-2,TRBD1,TGTGCCAGCAGTACGACAGGGGTTTTTGGTGGCTACACCTTC,CASSTTGVFGGYTF
TRBV28,-,TRBJ1-3,TRBD1,TGTGCCAGCAGTTTTCCGGACAGGGCTGGAAACACCATATATTTT,CASSFPDRAGNTIYF
TRBV5-1,-,TRBJ2-7,TRBD1,TGCGCCAGCAGCTTTGGACAGGGCCCCTACGAGCAGTACTTC,CASSFGQGPYEQYF
TRBV5-1,few,TRBJ2-3,-,TGCGCCAGCAGCTCCTCGAGCACAGATACGCAGTATTTT,CASSSSSTDTQYF
TRBV6-1,-,TRBJ1-5,TRBD1,TGTGCCAGCAGTGAGACAGGGGGCAATCAGCCCCAGCATTTT,CASSETGGNQPQHF
TRBV28,-,TRBJ2-1,TRBD2,TGTGCCAGCAGTTTTCGGGGCGGGAGTGATGAGCAGTTCTTC,CASSFRGGSDEQFF
TRBV30,-,TRBJ1-2,TRBD1,TGTGCCTGGAGTAACCGACAGGGCTGGAGTGGCTACACCTTC,CAWSNRQGWSGYTF
TRBV28,-,TRBJ1-1,-,TGTGCCAGCAGTTTTAGCAGGGTTCGGCCTTTCTTT,CASSFSRVRPFF
TRBV7-2,-,TRBJ2-7,TRBD2,TGTGCCAGCAGCCCGGGACTAGCGGGAGGTATCTACGAGCAGTACTTC,CASSPGLAGGIYEQYF
TRBV7-6,once,TRBJ2-3,-,TGTGCCAGCAGCTTAGTCGGGCGGGGAAGCACAGATACGCAGTATTTT,CASSLVGRGSTDTQYF
TRBV28,once,TRBJ1-2,TRBD1,TGTGCCGGGTACGACAGGGAGTCTAACTATGGCTACACCTTC,CAGYDRESNYGYTF
TRBV5-3,-,TRBJ1-2,-,TGTGCCAGAAGCTTGCTCGGGGACTATGGCTACACCTTC,CARSLLGDYGYTF
TRBV7-9,-,TRBJ1-2,-,TGTGCCAGCAGGGCCACCAGCGAGGAACATGGCTACACCTTC,CASRATSEEHGYTF
TRBV29-1,-,TRBJ1-2,TRBD1,TGCAGCGTGGGTACCGGGACAGGCTATGGCTACACCTTC,CSVGTGTGYGYTF
TRBV7-2,-,TRBJ2-7,-,TGTGCCAGCGGACATAGGGCCTACGAGCAGTACTTC,CASGHRAYEQYF
TRBV11-3,-,TRBJ2-7,-,TGTGCCAGCAGCTTCGGCGGTACCTACGAGCAGTACTTC,CASSFGGTYEQYF
TRBV9,few,TRBJ2-7,TRBD1,TGTGCCAGCAGCGCTCGACAGGGGGAGCAGTACTTC,CASSARQGEQYF
TRBV11-2,-,TRBJ2-7,TRBD1,TGTGCCAGCAGCCCAGGGGGCATCTCCCTTATCTCCTACGAGCAGTACTTC,CASSPGGISLISYEQYF
TRBV29-1,-,TRBJ2-2,TRBD1,TGCAGCGTGGGTACAGGGGGCTCCGGGGAGCTGTTTTTT,CSVGTGGSGELFF
TRBV9,-,TRBJ2-5,-,TGTGCCAGCAGCGTAGGGGGCGGTGAGACCCAGTACTTC,CASSVGGGETQYF
TRBV21-1,-,TRBJ2-7,-,TGTGCCAGCAGCACCTTCGGGATGGACAGAAAAAGAAGCTCCTACGAGCAGTACTTC,CASSTFGMDRKRSSYEQYF
TRBV10-3,-,TRBJ1-5,TRBD1,TGTGCCACCGCGCGAAACCCGGAAGGGGGCTATTTTGGCAATCAGCCCCAGCATTTT,CATARNPEGGYFGNQPQHF
TRBV2,-,TRBJ2-2,TRBD2,TGTGCCAGCAGTGAAGGCAGACTAGCACCGACCGGGGAGCTGTTTTTT,CASSEGRLAPTGELFF
TRBV4-1,-,TRBJ2-7,-,TGCGCCAGCAGCACCGCCGACAGCGCCCCGCAGTACTTC,CASSTADSAPQYF
TRBV7-6,-,TRBJ2-7,-,TGTGCCAGCAGCTTGTTACTAGCAAACGAGCAGTACTTC,CASSLLLANEQYF
TRBV11-2,-,TRBJ1-6,TRBD1,TGTGCCAGCAGCCGAGGACAGGGGGATTCACCCCTCCACTTT,CASSRGQGDSPLHF
TRBV6-5,-,TRBJ2-7,TRBD2,TGTGCCAGCAGTTTCACTAGCGGGTCCTACGAGCAGTACTTC,CASSFTSGSYEQYF
TRBV7-2,many,TRBJ1-2,-,TGTGCCAGCAGCCAACCCGGGATCCCACCCTATGGCTACACCTTC,CASSQPGIPPYGYTF
TRBV28,-,TRBJ1-1,TRBD1,TGTGCCAGCAGACGACAGGGAAGTCCTGAAGCTTTCTTT,CASRRQGSPEAFF
TRBV28,-,TRBJ1-2,TRBD1,TGTGCCAGCGTTACAGGGGTTCACTATGGCTACACCTTC,CASVTGVHYGYTF
TRBV2,-,TRBJ2-3,-,TGTGCCAGCAGAGGACCAGGGGGCACAGATACGCAGTATTTT,CASRGPGGTDTQYF
TRBV6-6,-,TRBJ1-5,-,TGTGCCAGCAGTTCCCGGGGGCCCCAGCATTTT,CASSSRGPQHF
TRBV28,-,TRBJ2-1,TRBD2,TGTGCCAGCAGCCTACTAGCGGGTCTTACGAATGAGCAGTTCTTC,CASSLLAGLTNEQFF
TRBV30,once,TRBJ2-7,-,TGTGCCTGGAGTGGGGGTAAGGGGGAGCAGTACTTC,CAWSGGKGEQYF
TRBV27,-,TRBJ2-7,TRBD1,TGTGCCAGCAGTTCCAGACAGGGCCCTTACGAGCAGTACTTC,CASSSRQGPYEQYF
TRBV5-1,-,TRBJ2-7,TRBD1,TGCGCCAGCAGCTTCACGGGACAGGGTCTCAACGAGCAGTACTTC,CASSFTGQGLNEQYF
TRBV14,once,TRBJ2-3,-,TGTGCCAGCAGCCCCTATGCGGCAGATACGCAGTATTTT,CASSPYAADTQYF
TRBV9,few,TRBJ1-3,-,TGTGCCAGCAGCCGTGGAGGATCTGGAAACACCATATATTTT,CASSRGGSGNTIYF
TRBV18,-,TRBJ2-7,TRBD1,TGTGCCAGCTCACCGAACAGGGGATCCTACGAGCAGTACTTC,CASSPNRGSYEQYF
TRBV4-1,-,TRBJ2-5,-,TGCGCCAGCAGCCAAGTGTGGACACCGTACCAAGAGACCCAGTACTTC,CASSQVWTPYQETQYF
TRBV19,-,TRBJ1-4,-,TGTGCCAGTAGTAGGGAAGGACATTTTGCAACTAATGAAAAACTGTTTTTT,CASSREGHFATNEKLFF
TRBV27,-,TRBJ2-7,-,TGTGCCAGCAGTCCGTCCGGGAGCGAGCAGTACTTC,CASSPSGSEQYF
TRBV7-2,-,TRBJ1-2,TRBD1,TGTGCCAGCAGCTCCGGGACAGGGAGTTCGGGCTACACCTTC,CASSSGTGSSGYTF
TRBV5-1,-,TRBJ2-2,TRBD2,TGCGCCAGCAGCGCCCGGGGGGACACCGGGGAGCTGTTTTTT,CASSARGDTGELFF
TRBV11-2,-,TRBJ2-3,TRBD2,TGTGCCAGCAGCCACCCAGGGACTAGCGGGAAAATGGGAAATACGCAGTATTTT,CASSHPGTSGKMGNTQYF